These 22 T cell receptor beta chains share one sample of origin, sequenced in a study of T cell responses to AZD1222 COVID-19 vaccine. TCRdb keeps only in-frame clones here, not all; method: immunoSEQ multiplex PCR. The sample holds just over 90,000 clones, 80% to 90% seen once. Sequenced here: peripheral blood, sampled 28 days after the second AZD1222 dose. The receptor set was obtained from an adult who received the AZD1222 COVID-19 vaccine.

The chain links TRBV5-6 to TRBJ1-1; D not certain. The germline V and J ends were trimmed by 3 bases and 7 bases, with 16 bases remaining between them. This CDR3 contains 14 residues. Germline V gene lookup returns CDR1 SGHDT and CDR2 YYEEEE. The CDR3 nucleotides read TGTGCCAGCAGCTCCTACCCCACATTGGTTGAAGCTTTCTTT. Its translation: CASSSYPTLVEAFF.

The chain carries TRBV6-5 and TRBJ1-2, with D unclear. Trimming shortened V by 6 bases and J by 1 base, and 9 bases separated the two germline ends. Germline-derived CDR1 and CDR2 are MNHEY and SVGAGI. The CDR3 runs to 13 residues. CDR3 residues: CASRRDGNYGYTF. CDR3 bases: TGTGCCAGCAGACGCGACGGTAACTATGGCTACACCTTC.

The chain is built from TRBV19 and TRBJ2-3; the match to TRBD2 covers 8 bases. V trimming: 4 bases; J trimming: 2 bases; junction bases outside the gene matches: 5. The length of the CDR3 is 15 residues. The germline V gene encodes CDR1 LNHDA and CDR2 SQIVND (reference sequence). The CDR3 DNA follows: TGTGCCAGTAGTACGGGGGGGACCCTCACAGATACGCAGTATTTT. It codes for CASSTGGTLTDTQYF.

The chain uses TRBV6-1 and TRBJ1-6; D remains unclear. CDR1 is MNHNS and CDR2 is SASEGT in the germline V gene. The CDR3 extends over 15 amino acids. Trimming shortened V by 1 base and J by 8 bases, and 12 bases separated the two germline ends. CDR3 in amino acids: CASSEVGRFYSPLHF. The CDR3, as DNA: TGTGCCAGCAGTGAAGTGGGCAGGTTTTATTCACCCCTCCACTTT.

In DNA, the CDR3 is TGTGCCACCAGCAGAGACAAGGGGTCGAACACTGAAGCTTTCTTT. Residues: CATSRDKGSNTEAFF. This chain links TRBV15 with TRBJ1-1; maybe TRBD1 (5 bases). V lost 0 bases to trimming and J lost 1 base, with 9 bases between them. Germline V gene lookup returns CDR1 LNHNV and CDR2 YYDKDF (reference sequence). The CDR3 has 15 residues.

The V gene is TRBV6-1, the J gene TRBJ1-4; the match to TRBD1 covers 9 bases. The V gene end was trimmed by 5 bases and the J gene end by 8 bases; junction bases not matched to a gene: 9. Germline loops: CDR1 MNHNS, CDR2 SASEGT. This CDR3 comprises 15 residues. CDR3 loop: CASSSMDRGEEKLFF. CDR3 nucleotides: TGTGCCAGCAGTTCAATGGACAGGGGTGAGGAAAAACTGTTTTTT.

The V call is TRBV6-5, the J call TRBJ2-7; D perhaps matches TRBD2 (8 bases). The CDR3 runs 14 residues. Germline assignment: CDR1 MNHEY and CDR2 SVGAGI. With 11 bases removed from V and 3 bases from J, the gap between germline ends came to 20 bases. CDR3 in DNA: TGTGCCTCGAGGGGGCGGGAGGCCCACTACGAGCAGTACTTC. It is translated as CASRGREAHYEQYF.

This clone was found once. The CDR3 sequence is CASSRYSGTGTAAFF. CDR3 nucleotides: TGTGCCAGCAGCCGCTATTCCGGGACGGGCACCGCCGCTTTCTTT. The chain links TRBV3-1 (or the pseudogene TRBV3-2) to TRBJ1-1, with D possibly TRBD1 on 5 matching bases. Germline values: CDR1 LGHDT, CDR2 YNNKEL (reference sequence). The CDR3 is 15 residues long. The V and J ends lost 4 bases and 11 bases respectively, with 23 bases between them.

V is TRBV11-2 and J is TRBJ1-3; D ambiguous. There are 18 residues in the CDR3. Trimming cost V 0 bases and J 0 bases, with 15 bases left between them. Germline loops: CDR1 SGHAT, CDR2 FQNNGV. The CDR3 DNA sequence: TGTGCCAGCAGCTTAGACCGATCGACGGGGTTCTCTGGAAACACCATATATTTT. It translates to CASSLDRSTGFSGNTIYF.

This chain joins TRBV11-2 and TRBJ2-1; no reliable D call. Germline V gene sequence: CDR1 SGHAT, CDR2 FQNNGV. V was pared by 5 bases and J by 10 bases, with 12 bases between. CDR3 length equals 12 residues. The CDR3 loop reads CASSPVSGEQFF. CDR3 DNA sequence: TGTGCCAGCAGCCCTGTATCCGGGGAGCAGTTCTTC.

This rearrangement joins TRBV11-2 to TRBJ2-1, with TRBD2 identical over 8 bases. The CDR3 runs to 16 residues. Germline V gives CDR1 SGHAT, CDR2 FQNNGV. V gave up 5 bases and J gave up 8 bases; unmatched junction bases: 14. CDR3 protein: CASSATGTSIKHEQFF. The CDR3 DNA follows: TGTGCCAGCAGCGCGACCGGGACTAGTATCAAGCATGAGCAGTTCTTC.

CDR3 sequence reads: CAYAGLAHYNEQFF. The CDR3 bases are TGTGCCTATGCCGGACTAGCGCACTACAATGAGCAGTTCTTC. The chain combines TRBV2 with TRBJ2-1; the match to TRBD2 covers 9 bases. Germline CDR1 and CDR2: SNHLY and FYNNEI. The V gene end was trimmed by 11 bases and the J gene end by 3 bases; junction bases not matched to a gene: 8. The CDR3 runs to 14 residues.

The rearrangement uses TRBV6-4 and TRBJ2-1; 9 bases match TRBD1. In germline, CDR1 is MRHNA, CDR2 SNTAGT. V shed 4 bases, J shed 6 bases, and the junction held 13 bases outside the gene matches. This CDR3 has 17 amino acids. The CDR3 spells CASSAEETGGDINEQFF. CDR3 DNA: TGTGCCAGCAGTGCCGAAGAAACAGGGGGCGATATCAATGAGCAGTTCTTC.

The genes are TRBV11-2 and TRBJ1-4; 7 nucleotides align to TRBD1. Per germline, CDR1 SGHAT and CDR2 FQNNGV. The CDR3 is 16 residues long. V was pared by 2 bases and J by 9 bases, with 12 bases of the junction left unmatched. The CDR3 bases are TGTGCCAGCAGCTTAAGGGTTCGGGACAGCTTTAAAAAACTGTTTTTT. Its translation: CASSLRVRDSFKKLFF.

The chain has TRBV14 and TRBJ2-3; D is ambiguous. V lost 2 bases, J lost 7 bases, and 10 bases lay in between. Germline CDR1 reads SGHDN; CDR2 reads FVKESK. CDR3 size: 13 residues. Written as DNA, the CDR3 is TGTGCCAGCAGCCAATCTGTGGCGTATACGCAGTATTTT. Translated, it gives CASSQSVAYTQYF.

The rearrangement links TRBV7-8 to TRBJ1-1; D is possibly TRBD1 (6 bases). Between the trimmed V and J ends, which lost 6 bases and 0 bases, there was a span of 20 bases. The CDR3 length is 17 residues. Germline CDR1 is SGHVS and CDR2 is FQNEAQ. The CDR3 protein is CASSRSWGAEMNTEAFF. The CDR3 DNA follows: TGTGCCAGCAGTAGAAGCTGGGGGGCGGAAATGAACACTGAAGCTTTCTTT.

This clone was found once. The chain is built from TRBV28 and TRBJ1-2; possibly TRBD1 for D (6 bases). V was pared by 8 bases and J by 3 bases, with 16 bases between. CDR1 and CDR2 from the germline V gene are MDHEN and SYDVKM. CDR3 length equals 14 residues. In DNA, the CDR3 is TGTGCCAGCCTCCCCGGGGGGCTGCACTATGGCTACACCTTC. It yields the protein CASLPGGLHYGYTF.

This clone is a singleton in its sample. CDR3 protein: CASSPQGADYGYTF. DNA for the CDR3: TGTGCCAGCAGCCCACAGGGGGCGGACTATGGCTACACCTTC. The chain employs TRBV3-1 (or the pseudogene TRBV3-2) and TRBJ1-2, with 9 bases fitting TRBD1. The CDR3 extends over 14 amino acids. CDR1 and CDR2 (germline): LGHDT, YNNKEL (reference sequence). The trim removed 4 bases at V and 3 bases at J, leaving 3 bases unmatched.

This sequence joins TRBV28 and TRBJ1-1; D possibly corresponds to TRBD1 (5 bases). The CDR3 contains 15 residues. Trimming removed 10 bases at V and 1 base at J, with 19 bases between. Per germline, CDR1 MDHEN and CDR2 SYDVKM. CDR3 amino acids: CATGGRSGTNTEAFF. In nucleotides, the CDR3 is TGTGCCACCGGCGGGAGGAGCGGGACGAACACTGAAGCTTTCTTT.

The chain employs TRBV30 and TRBJ2-3; 8 bases map to TRBD2. V trimming: 8 bases; J trimming: 7 bases; junction bases outside the gene matches: 14. The CDR3 has 14 residues. Per germline, CDR1 GTSNPN and CDR2 SVGIG (reference sequence). CDR3 DNA: TGTGCCGGAGGGTGGCGGGGGGCGCAATATACGCAGTATTTT. It is translated as CAGGWRGAQYTQYF.

The chain employs TRBV6-6 and TRBJ2-1; tentatively, D is TRBD2 (5 bases). The CDR3 is 14 amino acids. Trimming took off 1 base at V and 7 bases at J, with 11 bases between the two ends. Germline lookup yields CDR1 MNHNY and CDR2 SVGAGI (reference sequence). The CDR3 sequence is CASSYYGAVNEQFF. Written as DNA, the CDR3 is TGTGCCAGCAGTTACTACGGAGCGGTAAATGAGCAGTTCTTC.

The chain recombines TRBV20-1 with TRBJ2-7; D ambiguous. From germline, CDR1 is DFQATT and CDR2 SNEGSKA (reference sequence). Trimming removed 1 base at V and 6 bases at J, with 7 bases between. CDR3 length equals 11 residues. The CDR3 sequence is CSARGVSEQYF. The CDR3 DNA reads as TGCAGTGCTAGAGGGGTAAGCGAGCAGTACTTC.